Following are 27 T cell receptor beta chains from one sample sequenced in a study of shared clonotypes between healthy human individuals. Clones were sequenced by immunoSEQ multiplex PCR, and TCRdb holds only the in-frame ones, with some missing. The sample consists of approximately 740,000 clones, about 74% of them appearing once. The sequenced sample was memory CD4+ T cells sorted from blood. Described subset: CD45RA-negative fraction. These receptors all stem from a woman aged 30 to 39 in good health.

This clone was detected only once. The rearrangement uses TRBV9 and TRBJ2-2; 9 bases align to TRBD1. Trimming removed 0 bases from V and 7 bases from J; junction bases left unmatched: 10. The V gene's germline CDR1 is SGDLS and CDR2 YYNGEE. The CDR3 contains 17 residues. The CDR3 is CASSVAPGTGYHGELFF. CDR3 nucleotide sequence: TGTGCCAGCAGCGTAGCACCGGGGACAGGGTATCACGGGGAGCTGTTTTTT.

As to this clone: This sample also contains other DNA sequences that code for the same CDR3. The V gene is TRBV7-2, the J gene TRBJ1-5; weak D call: TRBD1 (6 bases). The V gene lost 6 bases and the J gene lost 4 bases, with 10 bases spanning the gap. Germline CDR1 and CDR2: SGHTA and FQGNSA. The CDR3 is 13 amino acids. CDR3 bases: TGTGCCAGCAGTCAGGGGCGGAATCAGCCCCAGCATTTT. Translated: CASSQGRNQPQHF.

The chain is built from TRBV2 and TRBJ1-1; the D is unclear. This CDR3 region has 15 residues. The germline V gene encodes CDR1 SNHLY and CDR2 FYNNEI. The germline V and J ends were trimmed by 6 bases and 1 base, with 15 bases remaining between them. CDR3 sequence reads: CASSLRLQENTEAFF. Here the CDR3 DNA reads TGTGCCAGCAGCCTGCGGTTACAAGAGAACACTGAAGCTTTCTTT.

The genes are TRBV5-1 and TRBJ1-5; D is uncertain. The germline gives CDR1 SGHRS, CDR2 YFSETQ. The CDR3 has 14 amino acids. V was shortened by 5 bases and J by 2 bases, with 11 bases between the two germline ends. The CDR3 DNA sequence: TGCGCCAGCAGAGCGGAGGGAGGCAATCAGCCCCAGCATTTT. Translating gives CASRAEGGNQPQHF.

V gene TRBV7-2 combines with J gene TRBJ1-2; 11 bases align to TRBD1. After removal of 0 bases from V and 7 bases from J, the junction contained 10 bases not matched to a gene. Germline V gene lookup returns CDR1 SGHTA and CDR2 FQGNSA. CDR3 length equals 17 residues. CDR3 sequence reads: CASSLARTGTGGAGYTF. The CDR3 DNA follows: TGTGCCAGCAGCTTAGCGCGTACCGGGACAGGGGGGGCTGGCTACACCTTC.

The chain couples TRBV6-5 to TRBJ2-1; 7 bases line up with TRBD2. Unmatched junction bases numbered 5, after V lost 6 bases and J lost 9 bases. The germline V gene has CDR1 MNHEY and CDR2 SVGAGI. The CDR3 extends over 12 amino acids. CDR3 loop: CASSPREGEQFF. The CDR3, as DNA: TGTGCCAGCAGCCCGAGGGAGGGTGAGCAGTTCTTC.

The chain joins TRBV5-1 to TRBJ2-7, with 13 positions matching TRBD2. The CDR3 length is 15 residues. The germline V gene has CDR1 SGHRS and CDR2 YFSETQ. Trimming took 4 bases from V and 3 from J; bases not matched to a gene: 4. The CDR3 DNA follows: TGCGCCAGCAGCACAGGACTAGCGGGAGACTACGAGCAGTACTTC. This sequence encodes CASSTGLAGDYEQYF. Using reference TRBV5-1 and TRBJ2-7 for the parts outside the CDR3, the full variable domain is KAGVTQTPRYLIKTRGQQVTLSCSPISGHRSVSWYQQTPGQGLQFLFEYFSETQRNKGNFPGRFSGRQFSNSRSEMNVSTLELGDSALYLCASSTGLAGDYEQYFGPGTRLTVT.

This chain uses TRBV5-8 with TRBJ2-5, with TRBD2 matching 8 bases. J gave up 6 bases and V 0 bases, and 10 bases lay outside the gene matches. Germline V gene data show CDR1 as SGHTS and CDR2 as YDEGEE. The CDR3 extends over 16 amino acids. In nucleotides, the CDR3 is TGTGCCAGCAGCTTGGCCCAACGGGAGGGCCGTAAGACCCAGTACTTC. Translation: CASSLAQREGRKTQYF.

The chain uses TRBV28 and TRBJ2-1; TRBD2 matches 7 bases. CDR1 is MDHEN, CDR2 SYDVKM, per germline. This CDR3 contains 15 residues. V was clipped by 2 bases and J by 7 bases; unmatched bases: 8. CDR3 residues: CASSLPAGELNEQFF. The DNA for the CDR3 is TGTGCCAGCAGTTTACCCGCGGGAGAACTGAATGAGCAGTTCTTC. The full variable domain, completed using reference TRBV28 and TRBJ2-1, is DVKVTQSSRYLVKRTGEKVFLECVQDMDHENMFWYRQDPGLGLRLIYFSYDVKMKEKGDIPEGYSVSREKKERFSLILESASTNQTSMYLCASSLPAGELNEQFFGPGTRLTVL.

CDR3 bases: TGTGCCATCACCTCGATGGTTGCCAGGGAGCAGTACTTC. It translates to CAITSMVAREQYF. The chain joins TRBV10-3 to TRBJ2-7; D is unclear. CDR1 ENHRY and CDR2 SYGVKD come from the germline V gene. V was shortened by 7 bases and J by 7 bases, with 17 bases between the two germline ends. This CDR3 spans 13 amino acids.

The gene calls are TRBV28 and TRBJ1-1, with D uncertain. The CDR3 loop spans 17 amino acids. Trimming took 3 bases from V and 4 from J, leaving 21 bases between them. Germline CDR1 reads MDHEN; CDR2 reads SYDVKM. The CDR3 sequence is CASSLGSGSGLRTEAFF. DNA of the CDR3: TGTGCCAGCAGTTTGGGGTCAGGTTCGGGGTTGCGCACTGAAGCTTTCTTT.

The rearrangement links TRBV5-1 to TRBJ1-1, with a possible D match to TRBD1 (5 bases). V dropped 0 bases and J dropped 5 bases, with 8 bases sitting between them. This CDR3 has 13 residues. Germline CDR1 is SGHRS and CDR2 is YFSETQ. The CDR3 spells CASSLERGTEAFF. In DNA form, the CDR3 reads TGCGCCAGCAGCTTGGAAAGGGGAACTGAAGCTTTCTTT.

The chain couples TRBV2 to TRBJ1-1; 10 bases align to TRBD1. The CDR3 is made up of 16 amino acids. J was trimmed by 5 bases and V by 3 bases; bases with no gene match: 9. Looked up from germline, CDR1 is SNHLY and CDR2 is FYNNEI. CDR3 DNA sequence: TGTGCCAGCAGTGACTCCCTCGGGACAGGGGAAACTGAAGCTTTCTTT. Amino acids: CASSDSLGTGETEAFF.

CDR3 region: CASSIVAGNTEAFF. The CDR3 bases are TGTGCCAGTAGTATAGTCGCAGGAAACACTGAAGCTTTCTTT. The chain joins TRBV19 to TRBJ1-1; no reliable D call. V was cut by 1 base and J by 2 bases, with 8 bases left in between. The CDR3 length is 14 residues. Germline V gives CDR1 LNHDA, CDR2 SQIVND (reference sequence).

CDR3 sequence (DNA): TGCGCCAGCAGCCAAGAGTTTACTGCGGGAGGACTTAGCTCCTACGAGCAGTACTTC. It specifies CASSQEFTAGGLSSYEQYF. The chain employs TRBV4-1 and TRBJ2-7; 8 bases match TRBD2. From germline, CDR1 is MGHRA and CDR2 YSYEKL. Trimming removed 0 bases from V and 0 bases from J; junction bases left unmatched: 13. CDR3 length: 19 amino acids.

The V and J genes are TRBV2 and TRBJ2-3; D is unresolved. V lost 7 bases to trimming and J lost 4 bases, with 6 bases between them. The germline V gene encodes CDR1 SNHLY and CDR2 FYNNEI. The CDR3 runs 11 residues. CDR3 DNA sequence: TGTGCCAGCACTACGGCAGATACGCAGTATTTT. Its protein is CASTTADTQYF.

The sample holds a few counts of this clone. The chain has TRBV7-8 and TRBJ1-3; no firm D call. The CDR3 is 17 residues long. Trimming left V 1 base short and J 0 bases short, with 13 bases between. In germline, CDR1 is SGHVS, CDR2 FQNEAQ. The CDR3 nucleotides read TGTGCCAGCAGCTTAGGGGAACCAGGCCCCTCTGGAAACACCATATATTTT. Protein sequence: CASSLGEPGPSGNTIYF.

This clone was seen a single time. This specimen includes other DNA sequences encoding the same CDR3. The rearrangement joins TRBV29-1 to TRBJ2-5; 8 bases fit TRBD1. This CDR3 is 12 amino acids long. After removal of 6 bases from V and 5 bases from J, the junction contained 5 bases not matched to a gene. Germline CDR1 SQVTM, CDR2 ANQGSEA. The CDR3 DNA is TGCAGCGTCCGGACAGGGTTGGAGACCCAGTACTTC. This codes for CSVRTGLETQYF.

DNA of the CDR3: TGTGCCAGTAGTCTATCTCCCGGGACAACCTACAATGAGCAGTTCTTC. Amino acids: CASSLSPGTTYNEQFF. The chain recombines TRBV19 with TRBJ2-1; a weak D match, TRBD1 (6 bases). The CDR3 is 16 amino acids. CDR1 is LNHDA, CDR2 SQIVND, per germline (reference sequence). Between the trimmed V and J ends, which lost 5 bases and 2 bases, there was a span of 16 bases. Full variable domain (rest looked up from reference TRBV19 and TRBJ2-1): DGGITQSPKYLFRKEGQNVTLSCEQNLNHDAMYWYRQDPGQGLRLIYYSQIVNDFQKGDIAEGYSVSREKKESFPLTVTSAQKNPTAFYLCASSLSPGTTYNEQFFGPGTRLTVL.

This clone appeared once. The chain uses TRBV5-1 and TRBJ2-7; D possibly corresponds to TRBD2 (6 bases). Trimming left V 0 bases short and J 6 bases short, with 10 bases between. The CDR3 has 13 amino acids. Germline lookup yields CDR1 SGHRS and CDR2 YFSETQ. CDR3 protein: CASSLVSGVEQYF. The DNA of the CDR3 is TGCGCCAGCAGCTTGGTATCGGGGGTCGAGCAGTACTTC. The whole variable domain, remainder taken from reference TRBV5-1 and TRBJ2-7, is KAGVTQTPRYLIKTRGQQVTLSCSPISGHRSVSWYQQTPGQGLQFLFEYFSETQRNKGNFPGRFSGRQFSNSRSEMNVSTLELGDSALYLCASSLVSGVEQYFGPGTRLTVT.

CDR3 coding DNA: TGCGCCAGCAGCACCTCCTCCCGGGACACCTACGAGCAGTACTTC. It yields the protein CASSTSSRDTYEQYF. V gene TRBV4-1 combines with J gene TRBJ2-7, with a weak D call TRBD1 (6 bases). Per germline, CDR1 MGHRA and CDR2 YSYEKL. This CDR3 is 15 amino acids long. V shed 5 bases and J shed 2 bases, with 16 bases lying between them.

The chain employs TRBV11-3 and TRBJ1-1; the D gene is possibly TRBD1 (6 bases). Germline-derived CDR1 and CDR2 are SGHNT and YENEEA. The V end was cut by 0 bases, the J end by 5 bases, with 19 bases between. The CDR3 is 17 amino acids. The DNA for the CDR3 is TGTGCCAGCAGCTTAGATCTAAGACGGGGGCTGTGGACTGAAGCTTTCTTT. Translated: CASSLDLRRGLWTEAFF.

The chain couples TRBV28 to TRBJ1-2; 8 bases line up with TRBD1. Germline CDR1 MDHEN, CDR2 SYDVKM. With 4 bases clipped from V and 2 bases from J, the junction kept 12 bases outside the gene matches. CDR3 size: 17 residues. CDR3 nucleotide sequence: TGTGCCAGCAGTTCTGAGGGGGCAGGGGGCGCCAACTATGGCTACACCTTC. Translated: CASSSEGAGGANYGYTF.

The chain uses TRBV20-1 and TRBJ2-5; the D gene is possibly TRBD2 (5 bases). The V gene lost 6 bases and the J gene lost 5 bases, with 10 bases spanning the gap. CDR1 DFQATT and CDR2 SNEGSKA come from the germline V gene (reference sequence). CDR3 length: 11 amino acids. The CDR3 DNA is TGCAGTGCCCCGCGGAGGGAGACCCAGTACTTC. Translating it yields CSAPRRETQYF.

This chain joins TRBV28 and TRBJ2-7, with TRBD2 identical over 7 bases. V was pared by 8 bases and J by 2 bases, with 6 bases of the junction left unmatched. The CDR3 covers 13 residues. Germline V gives CDR1 MDHEN, CDR2 SYDVKM. The CDR3 region is CASGFLAAYEQYF. CDR3 bases: TGTGCCAGCGGGTTCCTAGCGGCCTACGAGCAGTACTTC.

This clone was recorded a few times. Other DNA sequences from this sample encode an identical CDR3 as well. The chain employs TRBV28 and TRBJ1-1; D is undetermined. The germline V and J ends were trimmed by 2 bases and 1 base, with 5 bases remaining between them. From germline, CDR1 is MDHEN and CDR2 SYDVKM. This CDR3 has 13 residues. The CDR3 DNA follows: TGTGCCAGCAGTTTACGACAGAACACTGAAGCTTTCTTT. The encoded protein is CASSLRQNTEAFF.

This chain uses TRBV29-1 with TRBJ2-1; tentative D call: TRBD1 (6 bases). Germline V gene data show CDR1 as SQVTM and CDR2 as ANQGSEA. CDR3 length equals 12 residues. The V gene lost 5 bases and the J gene lost 13 bases, with 18 bases spanning the gap. The CDR3 spells CSVRPGDEGQFF. The CDR3 DNA reads TGCAGCGTTAGACCAGGGGACGAGGGTCAGTTCTTC.